Detailed here is one T cell receptor beta chain. What it binds is unknown. The study ran its PCR with 60 Vbeta and 13 Jbeta primers. TCRdb's copy holds only in-frame clones and misses some; the assay was immunoSEQ multiplex PCR. This table holds about 200,000 clones, 82% found once. This record belongs to a study of cytomegalovirus exposure and HLA in healthy donors. With 3 bases removed from V and 5 bases from J, the gap between germline ends came to 12 bases. Germline V gene lookup returns CDR1 SGHTA and CDR2 FQGNSA. This CDR3 has 14 amino acids. Findings and limits, study-wide: A missense variant in DCLRE1C was later tied to TCR beta V- and J-gene trimming.

The chain has TRBV7-2 and TRBJ2-3, with a possible D match to TRBD1 (5 bases). This TCR was recovered from a boy aged 2 to 10 in good health and CMV-seronegative. Specimen: PBMCs. CDR3 region: CASSFLGVGDTQYF. CDR3 bases: TGTGCCAGCAGCTTCCTAGGGGTCGGAGATACGCAGTATTTT.